These 32 T cell receptor beta chains were sequenced from one sample in a study of CD8 T cells in ankylosing spondylitis. Each CDR3 protein gets one entry after TCRdb re-called the 5' RACE reads with MiXCR. The repertoire holds around 300,000 distinct CDR3 sequences, approximately 10% seen once, with roughly 9.1% in the top ten. The sample was blood, either unsorted or a sorted T cell fraction (not recorded which). The origin of the receptors is a female donor with ankylosing spondylitis or in good health (not recorded which).

This clonotype was found many times. V gene TRBV12-3 or TRBV12-4 combines with J gene TRBJ2-7; D gene unclear. V was clipped by 1 base and J by 4 bases, with 8 bases between them. The CDR3 has 13 amino acids. For the CDR3, the DNA is TGTGCCAGCAGTTTAGGTGGACCGTACGAGCAGTACTTC. This translates into CASSLGGPYEQYF.

This clonotype was observed at least ten times. The rearrangement uses TRBV7-2 and TRBJ2-7; TRBD1 matches 8 bases. CDR3 length: 14 residues. From germline, CDR1 is SGHTA and CDR2 FQGNSA. J gave up 2 bases and V 3 bases, and 3 bases lay outside the gene matches. CDR3 nucleotides: TGTGCCAGCAGCTTCGACAGGGGCCCCTACGAGCAGTACTTC. This encodes CASSFDRGPYEQYF.

Of note for this clonotype: This clone may be a read error of a much larger clone one base away. The chain uses TRBV5-1 and TRBJ2-1, with 7 bases lining up with TRBD2. V lost 0 bases and J lost 11; bases outside the gene matches: 11. Germline CDR1 SGHRS, CDR2 YFSETQ. CDR3 size: 15 residues. The CDR3 DNA reads TGCGCCAGCAGCTTGGTGGGGACTACTACTAATCAGCAGTTCTTC. Protein product: CASSLVGTTTNQQFF.

The chain links TRBV20-1 to TRBJ2-1; 9 nucleotides line up with TRBD2. The V and J ends lost 0 bases and 4 bases, in that order; junction bases with no gene match: 4. CDR3 length: 15 amino acids. Germline V lookup: CDR1 DFQATT, CDR2 SNEGSKA (reference sequence). CDR3 residues: CSARDTAGGYNEQFF. The CDR3 DNA reads TGCAGTGCTAGAGATACGGCGGGGGGGTACAATGAGCAGTTCTTC.

This clonotype appeared many times. The V and J genes are TRBV2 and TRBJ1-2; D may be TRBD1 (6 bases). V was pared by 5 bases and J by 7 bases, with 14 bases between. This CDR3 spans 13 amino acids. CDR1 SNHLY and CDR2 FYNNEI come from the germline V gene. The CDR3 sequence: CASSLKQGSGYTF. DNA for the CDR3: TGTGCCAGCAGTTTGAAACAGGGAAGTGGCTACACCTTC.

As concerns this clonotype: It may be a read error: a sequence one base away is much more abundant. The rearrangement uses TRBV20-1 and TRBJ1-1; the D gene is possibly TRBD1 (6 bases). V gave up 5 bases and J gave up 2 bases, with 18 bases separating them. The CDR3 has 15 amino acids. Germline V gives CDR1 DFQATT, CDR2 SNEGSKA (reference sequence). CDR3 region: CSAPVTGTRNTEAFF. CDR3 nucleotide sequence: TGCAGTGCTCCTGTAACCGGGACACGAAACACTGAAGCTTTCTTT.

This clonotype came up many times. This chain connects TRBV6-1 to TRBJ2-2; 7 positions match TRBD1. V shed 5 bases, J shed 2 bases, and the junction held 8 bases outside the gene matches. Germline V CDR1 and CDR2: MNHNS, SASEGT. CDR3 length: 16 amino acids. The CDR3 DNA follows: TGTGCCAGCAGTAAAGTCCGGGACAGCAACACCGGGGAGCTGTTTTTT. Amino acid sequence: CASSKVRDSNTGELFF.

This clonotype was recorded at least ten times. The chain uses TRBV5-1 and TRBJ2-1; 12 bases align to TRBD2. J lost 1 base, V lost 4 bases, and 3 bases had no gene match. The CDR3 consists of 16 residues. CDR1 and CDR2 from the germline V gene are SGHRS and YFSETQ. The CDR3 DNA is TGCGCCAGCAGCCCTAGCGGGGGGGCGTCCTACAATGAGCAGTTCTTC. Residues: CASSPSGGASYNEQFF.

This chain links TRBV2 with TRBJ2-3; the match to TRBD2 covers 12 bases. CDR1 SNHLY and CDR2 FYNNEI come from the germline V gene. V dropped 6 bases and J dropped 6; count of bases not matched to a gene: 4. CDR3 size: 14 residues. Here the CDR3 reads CASRRLAGVDTQYF. In DNA form, the CDR3 reads TGTGCCAGCAGGAGACTAGCGGGGGTCGATACGCAGTATTTT.

In its sample, this clonotype was seen many times. This sequence joins TRBV5-5 and TRBJ2-6, with D unclear. CDR3 size: 14 residues. Germline V gene sequence: CDR1 SGHKS, CDR2 YYEKEE (reference sequence). Trimming took off 5 bases at V and 4 bases at J, with 10 bases between the two ends. In DNA, the CDR3 is TGTGCCAGCAGAACGGATTCGGGGGCCAACGTCCTGACTTTC. Translation: CASRTDSGANVLTF.

Comments on this clonotype: A much larger clone differs by one base, so this may be a read error. The V call is TRBV7-2, the J call TRBJ1-4; tentatively, D is TRBD1 (6 bases). Germline CDR1 reads SGHTA; CDR2 reads FQGNSA. There are 13 residues in the CDR3. As DNA, the CDR3 is TGTGCCAGCAGCGGGGGGCCGGGTGAAAAACTGTCTTTT. Its protein is CASSGGPGEKLSF.

This clonotype came up many times. The chain carries TRBV28 and TRBJ2-2; 15 nucleotides match TRBD2. This CDR3 spans 18 amino acids. The germline V gene has CDR1 MDHEN and CDR2 SYDVKM. CDR3 nucleotides: TGTGCATCATCCGGACTAGCGGGAGGGCTTAGCCTCGCCGGGGAGCTGTTTTTT. The encoded protein is CASSGLAGGLSLAGELFF.

This clonotype turned up a few times. V is TRBV28 and J is TRBJ2-7, with a weak D call TRBD2 (5 bases). The V gene lost 3 bases and the J gene lost 3 bases, with 15 bases spanning the gap. Germline V CDR1 and CDR2: MDHEN, SYDVKM. The CDR3 covers 15 residues. As DNA, the CDR3 is TGTGCCAGCAGTTTCAACGAGGCGGGCTACTACGAGCAGTACTTC. This codes for CASSFNEAGYYEQYF.

This clonotype was counted at least ten times. CDR3 residues: CATSDFGPFGDTGELFF. For the CDR3, the DNA is TGTGCCACCAGTGATTTTGGGCCCTTCGGCGACACCGGGGAGCTGTTTTTT. The chain recombines TRBV24-1 with TRBJ2-2, with D hard to call. Trimming stripped 1 base from V and 3 bases from J, with 14 bases between. Germline V gives CDR1 KGHDR, CDR2 SFDVKD. This CDR3 is 17 amino acids long.

This clonotype was found many times. CDR3 region: CATSGPGQYWDYGYTF. Here the CDR3 DNA reads TGTGCCACCAGTGGCCCGGGACAGTACTGGGACTATGGCTACACCTTC. The rearrangement links TRBV24-1 to TRBJ1-2, with TRBD1 matching 7 bases. V lost 5 bases to trimming and J lost 3 bases; unmatched junction nucleotides: 11. This CDR3 spans 16 amino acids. Looked up from germline, CDR1 is KGHDR and CDR2 is SFDVKD.

This clonotype was seen ten or more times. The CDR3 is CASSSGTPNGVSPLHF. CDR3 DNA: TGCGCCAGCAGCTCCGGGACTCCGAACGGGGTTTCACCCCTCCACTTT. V and J are TRBV5-1 and TRBJ1-6; D is perhaps TRBD1 (5 bases). V shed 3 bases and J shed 9 bases, with 19 bases lying between them. CDR3 size: 16 residues. CDR1 and CDR2 (germline): SGHRS, YFSETQ. Full variable domain (rest looked up from reference TRBV5-1 and TRBJ1-6): KAGVTQTPRYLIKTRGQQVTLSCSPISGHRSVSWYQQTPGQGLQFLFEYFSETQRNKGNFPGRFSGRQFSNSRSEMNVSTLELGDSALYLCASSSGTPNGVSPLHFGNGTRLTVT.

This clonotype has a handful of counts. V gene TRBV9 combines with J gene TRBJ2-7; D remains ambiguous. Looked up from germline, CDR1 is SGDLS and CDR2 is YYNGEE. Trimming cost V 0 bases and J 4 bases, with 11 bases left between them. The CDR3 is 14 residues long. CDR3 nucleotides: TGTGCCAGCAGCGTAGATACTTTTGTATACGAGCAGTACTTC. This gives the protein CASSVDTFVYEQYF.

This clonotype was seen a handful of times. CDR3 loop: CASESPNSGNTIYF. CDR3 DNA sequence: TGTGCCAGCGAAAGTCCTAACTCTGGAAACACCATATATTTT. The rearrangement joins TRBV3-1 to TRBJ1-3, with no clear D. V gave up 8 bases and J gave up 0 bases, with 11 bases separating them. This CDR3 region has 14 residues. Germline loops: CDR1 LGHDT, CDR2 YNNKEL (reference sequence). The full variable domain, rest sourced from reference TRBV3-1 and TRBJ1-3, is DTAVSQTPKYLVTQMGNDKSIKCEQNLGHDTMYWYKQDSKKFLKIMFSYNNKELIINETVPNRFSPKSPDKAHLNLHINSLELGDSAVYFCASESPNSGNTIYFGEGSWLTVV.

This clonotype appeared many times. The CDR3 spells CASSKPSQTGELFF. CDR3 sequence (DNA): TGTGCCAGCAGCAAGCCCTCTCAGACCGGGGAGCTGTTTTTT. The gene calls are TRBV7-2 and TRBJ2-2; D gene uncertain. Trimming removed 5 bases from V and 5 bases from J, with 12 bases in between. CDR1 is SGHTA, CDR2 FQGNSA, per germline. CDR3 length equals 14 residues.

A few counts support this clonotype. The chain has TRBV18 and TRBJ2-7, with no clear D. CDR3 length: 13 residues. CDR1 and CDR2 (germline): KGHSH, LQKENI. V was shortened by 0 bases and J by 4 bases, with 7 bases between the two germline ends. This CDR3 reads CASSPPTRYEQYF. DNA for the CDR3: TGTGCCAGCTCACCACCGACCAGGTACGAGCAGTACTTC.

Of note for this clonotype: This may arise from a read error, as a much more abundant clone is one base away. The chain links TRBV4-2 to TRBJ2-7, with D perhaps TRBD2 (6 bases). V lost 2 bases and J 5 bases, leaving 16 bases between the germline ends. Germline CDR1 LGHNA, CDR2 YNFKEQ. This CDR3 comprises 15 residues. In nucleotides, the CDR3 is TGTGCCAGCAGCCAAAGACTATCGGAGGGTGACGAGCAGTACTTC. Its translation is CASSQRLSEGDEQYF.

On this clonotype: Its ends do not fully match the called genes, so a read error is possible. The CDR3 loop is CACSFPQTSYEQYF. The CDR3 DNA sequence: TGTGCCTGCAGCTTCCCCCAGACCTCCTACGAGCAGTACTTC. This chain connects TRBV7-2 to TRBJ2-7; no firm D call. Germline V lookup: CDR1 SGHTA, CDR2 FQGNSA. The CDR3 runs 14 residues.

This rearrangement joins TRBV20-1 to TRBJ1-5, with D perhaps matching TRBD1 (5 bases). The CDR3 length is 17 residues. Germline CDR1 is DFQATT and CDR2 is SNEGSKA (reference sequence). Trimming took off 3 bases at V and 0 bases at J, with 18 bases between the two ends. The CDR3 DNA reads as TGCAGTGCTAGGGGCCGTGAGACAGTTTATAGCAATCAGCCCCAGCATTTT. As protein: CSARGRETVYSNQPQHF.

This clonotype was picked up many times. V is TRBV20-1 and J is TRBJ2-1, with D possibly TRBD2 on 6 matching bases. CDR1 DFQATT and CDR2 SNEGSKA come from the germline V gene (reference sequence). V was pared by 5 bases and J by 4 bases, with 18 bases between. This CDR3 region has 15 residues. CDR3 in amino acids: CSALSPRRVYNEQFF. The CDR3 DNA sequence: TGCAGTGCTCTAAGCCCCCGGAGGGTTTACAATGAGCAGTTCTTC.

Many counts were recorded for this clonotype. The genes are TRBV5-1 and TRBJ2-1; D not resolved. The V end lost 0 bases, the J end lost 6 bases, and 10 bases lay between the germline ends. The CDR3 is 14 residues long. Germline loops: CDR1 SGHRS, CDR2 YFSETQ. The CDR3 DNA reads as TGCGCCAGCAGCTTGGACGGAAAATCCAATGAGCAGTTCTTC. This gives the protein CASSLDGKSNEQFF.

Many counts were recorded for this clonotype. The J gene is TRBJ1-4, the V gene TRBV7-9, with TRBD1 matching 7 bases. Germline V gene sequence: CDR1 SEHNR, CDR2 FQNEAQ (reference sequence). The V segment lost 2 bases and the J segment 8 bases; nucleotides outside the gene matches: 8. This CDR3 is built from 15 residues. CDR3 protein: CASSLTDRAEEKLFF. The CDR3 coding sequence is TGTGCCAGCAGCTTAACCGACAGGGCGGAGGAAAAACTGTTTTTT.

CDR3 sequence: CASSPVAEVEKLFF. CDR3 DNA: TGTGCCAGCAGCCCCGTTGCGGAGGTTGAAAAACTGTTTTTT. This chain joins TRBV27 and TRBJ1-4; D call uncertain. Trimming shortened V by 6 bases and J by 7 bases, and 15 bases separated the two germline ends. CDR1 and CDR2 (germline): MNHEY, SMNVEV (reference sequence). The CDR3 spans 14 residues. The whole variable domain, filled in from reference TRBV27 and TRBJ1-4, reads EAQVTQNPRYLITVTGKKLTVTCSQNMNHEYMSWYRQDPGLGLRQIYYSMNVEVTDKGDVPEGYKVSRKEKRNFPLILESPSPNQTSLYFCASSPVAEVEKLFFGSGTQLSVL.

In this sample, this clonotype turned up many times. The chain joins TRBV5-1 to TRBJ1-4; D perhaps matches TRBD1 (5 bases). V lost 4 bases to trimming and J lost 0 bases, with 10 bases between them. The germline V gene encodes CDR1 SGHRS and CDR2 YFSETQ. The CDR3 is 15 amino acids. The DNA of the CDR3 is TGCGCCAGCAGCCCCCAGGGTACAACTAATGAAAAACTGTTTTTT. Its translation: CASSPQGTTNEKLFF.

This clonotype was counted only a few times. The chain couples TRBV28 to TRBJ1-6, with D maybe TRBD1 (6 bases). V lost 9 bases and J 9 bases, leaving 21 bases between the germline ends. Per the germline V gene, CDR1 is MDHEN and CDR2 is SYDVKM. The CDR3 is 15 residues long. The CDR3 DNA reads TGTGCCAGTTCTTCCCCACAGGGTTACGGTTCACCCCTCCACTTT. It yields the protein CASSSPQGYGSPLHF. The complete variable domain, with remaining parts taken from reference TRBV28 and TRBJ1-6, reads DVKVTQSSRYLVKRTGEKVFLECVQDMDHENMFWYRQDPGLGLRLIYFSYDVKMKEKGDIPEGYSVSREKKERFSLILESASTNQTSMYLCASSSPQGYGSPLHFGNGTRLTVT.

In this sample, this clonotype turned up many times. This rearrangement joins TRBV4-3 to TRBJ2-3; 8 positions agree with TRBD2. The CDR3 covers 19 residues. The V segment lost 3 bases and the J segment 1 base; nucleotides outside the gene matches: 15. The germline V gene has CDR1 LGHNA and CDR2 YSLEER. The CDR3 sequence: CASSQGGLAPTPGTDTQYF. Written as DNA, the CDR3 is TGCGCCAGCAGCCAGGGTGGACTAGCCCCGACACCAGGCACAGATACGCAGTATTTT.

The rearrangement links TRBV19 to TRBJ2-6; 7 bases align to TRBD1. This CDR3 region has 16 residues. Germline V gene sequence: CDR1 LNHDA, CDR2 SQIVND (reference sequence). The trim removed 5 bases at V and 1 base at J, leaving 5 bases unmatched. The CDR3 coding sequence is TGTGCCAGTAGTTTCAACAGGGGTTCTGGGGCCAACGTCCTGACTTTC. As protein: CASSFNRGSGANVLTF.

The sample holds many counts of this clonotype. This chain links TRBV20-1 with TRBJ1-2, with D maybe TRBD1 (6 bases). This CDR3 has 15 amino acids. V lost 3 bases and J lost 6, with 20 bases in between. Germline values: CDR1 DFQATT, CDR2 SNEGSKA (reference sequence). The CDR3 reads CSASIGVGGLDGYTF. In nucleotides, the CDR3 is TGCAGTGCTAGTATAGGAGTCGGGGGGCTCGATGGCTACACCTTC.